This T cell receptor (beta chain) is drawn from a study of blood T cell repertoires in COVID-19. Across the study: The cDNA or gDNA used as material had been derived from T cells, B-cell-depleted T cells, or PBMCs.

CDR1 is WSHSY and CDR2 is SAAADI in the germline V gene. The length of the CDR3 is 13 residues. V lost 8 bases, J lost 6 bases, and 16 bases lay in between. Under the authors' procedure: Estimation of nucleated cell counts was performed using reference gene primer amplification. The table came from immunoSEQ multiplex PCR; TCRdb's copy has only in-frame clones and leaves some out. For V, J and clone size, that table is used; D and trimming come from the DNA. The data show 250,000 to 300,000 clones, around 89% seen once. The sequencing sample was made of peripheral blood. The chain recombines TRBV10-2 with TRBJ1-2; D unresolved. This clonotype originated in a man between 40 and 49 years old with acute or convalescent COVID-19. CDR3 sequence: CASLKEGFDGYTF. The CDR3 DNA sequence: TGCGCCAGCCTCAAAGAGGGATTCGATGGCTACACCTTC.